A single sample is the source of the 14 T cell receptor beta chains below, sequenced in a study of cytomegalovirus exposure and HLA in healthy donors. PCR involved 60 Vbeta and 13 Jbeta primers. The assay was immunoSEQ multiplex PCR, and TCRdb's table has in-frame clones only and misses some. Of around 160,000 clones in the sample, about 71% are singletons; the top ten hold approximately 1.5%. The specimen was PBMCs. These receptors all stem from a man aged 45-65 years in good health and CMV-seronegative.

A few counts support this clone. The chain employs TRBV19 and TRBJ1-1; D remains ambiguous. V lost 3 bases and J 7 bases, leaving 9 bases between the germline ends. This CDR3 comprises 12 residues. Germline-derived CDR1 and CDR2 are LNHDA and SQIVND (reference sequence). The CDR3 nucleotides are TGTGCCAGTAGTATCTCGGGTAATGAAGCTTTCTTT. It specifies CASSISGNEAFF.

This clone occurred a few times. The chain combines TRBV5-6 with TRBJ1-1, with 9 bases fitting TRBD1. Per the germline V gene, CDR1 is SGHDT and CDR2 is YYEEEE. The CDR3 runs 15 residues. Trimming cost V 4 bases and J 1 base; bases outside gene matches: 5. CDR3 region: CASSIQGAGNTEAFF. The CDR3 DNA reads as TGTGCCAGCAGCATACAGGGGGCAGGGAACACTGAAGCTTTCTTT.

The V call is TRBV6-5, the J call TRBJ1-1, with D hard to call. The germline V and J ends were trimmed by 4 bases and 2 bases, with 11 bases remaining between them. This CDR3 has 14 amino acids. CDR1 is MNHEY and CDR2 is SVGAGI in the germline V gene. CDR3: CASSSNKRNTEAFF. The DNA for the CDR3 is TGTGCCAGCAGTTCCAACAAGCGAAACACTGAAGCTTTCTTT.

This chain joins TRBV15 and TRBJ1-4, with TRBD1 as a possible D gene (5 bases). The V end lost 7 bases, the J end lost 6 bases, and 18 bases lay between the germline ends. This CDR3 contains 15 residues. Germline V CDR1 and CDR2: LNHNV, YYDKDF (reference sequence). CDR3 in DNA: TGTGCCACCATGTCGCGGGGGACCGGTGATGAAAAACTGTTTTTT. Protein product: CATMSRGTGDEKLFF.

The rearrangement joins TRBV29-1 to TRBJ2-5; no reliable D call. V was pared by 3 bases and J by 1 base, with 9 bases between. The CDR3 consists of 13 residues. CDR1 is SQVTM and CDR2 is ANQGSEA in the germline V gene. Written as DNA, the CDR3 is TGCAGCGTTGACGACGACATCCAAGAGACCCAGTACTTC. Its protein product is CSVDDDIQETQYF. The full variable domain, its missing parts supplied by reference TRBV29-1 and TRBJ2-5, is SAVISQKPSRDICQRGTSLTIQCQVDSQVTMMFWYRQQPGQSLTLIATANQGSEATYESGFVIDKFPISRPNLTFSTLTVSNMSPEDSSIYLCSVDDDIQETQYFGPGTRLLVL.

The V gene is TRBV28, the J gene TRBJ2-4, with TRBD1 as a possible D gene (6 bases). Trimming stripped 0 bases from V and 7 bases from J, with 10 bases between. Germline CDR1 MDHEN, CDR2 SYDVKM. The CDR3 covers 14 residues. The CDR3 DNA follows: TGTGCCAGCAGTTTATGGGGACAAGCGAACATTCAGTACTTC. Protein: CASSLWGQANIQYF.

The CDR3: CASSKALPTEAFF. The CDR3 DNA reads TGTGCCAGCAGCAAAGCGCTTCCGACAGAGGCTTTCTTT. The chain couples TRBV21-1 to TRBJ1-1; TRBD1, as called in the table, went unchecked against the DNA. TRBV21-1 corresponds to a pseudogene. This CDR3 spans 13 amino acids.

The chain links TRBV6-6 to TRBJ1-1, with D possibly matching TRBD1 (6 bases). V lost 5 bases, J lost 3 bases, and 10 bases lay in between. Germline-derived CDR1 and CDR2 are MNHNY and SVGAGI (reference sequence). The CDR3 is 13 amino acids. CDR3 DNA sequence: TGTGCCAGCAGTCCCGGGACACACACTGAAGCTTTCTTT. Translated, it gives CASSPGTHTEAFF.

The chain couples TRBV5-4 to TRBJ2-3; maybe TRBD2 (7 bases). Germline V CDR1 and CDR2: SGHNT, YYREEE (reference sequence). The CDR3 sequence is 17 residues long. The V and J ends lost 0 bases and 4 bases respectively, with 18 bases between them. This CDR3 is CASSLADGGGPADTQYF. DNA for the CDR3: TGTGCCAGCAGCTTGGCCGATGGGGGGGGGCCCGCAGATACGCAGTATTTT.

This rearrangement joins TRBV6-6 to TRBJ2-1; tentatively, D is TRBD1 (6 bases). The CDR3 loop spans 13 amino acids. Germline assignment: CDR1 MNHNY and CDR2 SVGAGI (reference sequence). Trimming left V 6 bases short and J 2 bases short, with 8 bases between. CDR3 in amino acids: CASRDRTYNEQFF. In nucleotides, the CDR3 is TGTGCCAGCAGGGACAGAACCTACAATGAGCAGTTCTTC.

The CDR3 is CATSLDRGSEQPQHF. In DNA form, the CDR3 reads TGTGCCACCAGCTTGGACAGGGGATCAGAACAGCCCCAGCATTTT. The chain combines TRBV15 with TRBJ1-5, with TRBD1 matching over 9 bases. The CDR3 is 15 residues long. The junction had 9 bases not matched to a gene; V was cut back by 5 bases and J by 7 bases. Germline V gene data show CDR1 as LNHNV and CDR2 as YYDKDF (reference sequence).

This clone was counted only a few times. The J gene is TRBJ2-1, the V gene TRBV7-2, with 12 bases aligning to TRBD2. This CDR3 has 16 residues. J gave up 6 bases and V 5 bases, and 8 bases lay outside the gene matches. The germline gives CDR1 SGHTA, CDR2 FQGNSA. CDR3 in amino acids: CASSLWTSGVTNEQFF. The CDR3 DNA sequence: TGTGCCAGCAGCCTATGGACTAGCGGGGTAACCAATGAGCAGTTCTTC.

The rearrangement joins TRBV5-1 to TRBJ1-1; possibly TRBD1 for D (6 bases). CDR1 SGHRS and CDR2 YFSETQ come from the germline V gene. V lost 4 bases, J lost 2 bases, and 12 bases lay in between. The CDR3 length is 14 residues. CDR3 nucleotide sequence: TGCGCCAGCAGCGCCGGGACAAGAAACACTGAAGCTTTCTTT. Protein sequence: CASSAGTRNTEAFF.

This rearrangement joins TRBV10-3 to TRBJ2-5; TRBD1 aligns across 8 bases. The V and J ends lost 2 bases and 1 base, in that order; junction bases with no gene match: 6. The CDR3 runs 16 residues. Germline V CDR1 and CDR2: ENHRY, SYGVKD. The CDR3 sequence is CAISEPPGQGQETQYF. CDR3 coding DNA: TGTGCCATCAGTGAGCCGCCCGGACAGGGCCAAGAGACCCAGTACTTC.